The 19 T cell receptor beta chains below come from one sample, sequenced in a study of regulatory T cells in long-lasting Graves disease. This sample's time point: newly diagnosed GD, antithyroid drugs for less than 3 months. Researchers made the TCR library from RNA that was extracted from PBMCs. Assembly of TCR beta libraries relied on iRepertoire HTBI primers together with Arm-PCR of CDR3 regions. In TCRdb, the multiplex PCR reads were re-called with MiXCR into one record per CDR3 protein. The profile shows approximately 300,000 distinct CDR3 sequences, more than 15% of them singletons. The input for sequencing was peripheral blood mononuclear cells (PBMCs), taken at new diagnosis, from a patient treated with antithyroid drugs. The source of these receptors is a female donor with Graves disease.

This clonotype has ten or more counts. The chain links TRBV6-2 or TRBV6-3 to TRBJ2-7; 10 positions match TRBD2. There are 18 residues in the CDR3. Germline V gene lookup returns CDR1 MNHEY and CDR2 SVGEGT. V was clipped by 2 bases and J by 2 bases; unmatched bases: 12. CDR3 sequence (DNA): TGTGCCAGCAGTTACCCGGCTAGCGGGAGAGGTTCTCCCTACGAGCAGTACTTC. It encodes CASSYPASGRGSPYEQYF.

The genes are TRBV20-1 and TRBJ1-5; 7 bases are shared with TRBD1. Germline trimming cut 6 bases from V and 2 bases from J; bases unmatched to any gene: 7. The CDR3 contains 14 residues. CDR1 and CDR2 from the germline V gene are DFQATT and SNEGSKA (reference sequence). CDR3 loop: CSARAGGRNQPQHF. CDR3 bases: TGCAGTGCCCGGGCAGGGGGTCGCAATCAGCCCCAGCATTTT.

This clonotype occurred many times. This chain joins TRBV19 and TRBJ2-1, with 7 positions matching TRBD1. Germline V gives CDR1 LNHDA, CDR2 SQIVND (reference sequence). V lost 6 bases, J lost 1 base, and 6 bases stayed unmatched. The CDR3 length is 15 residues. The CDR3 DNA reads TGTGCCAGTAGGTACAGGGGCGAATCCTACAATGAGCAGTTCTTC. Translating gives CASRYRGESYNEQFF.

This clonotype was counted at least ten times. The rearrangement joins TRBV20-1 to TRBJ2-5; D may correspond to TRBD1 or TRBD2 (5 bases each). The V end was cut by 6 bases, the J end by 7 bases, with 24 bases between. In germline, CDR1 is DFQATT, CDR2 SNEGSKA (reference sequence). The CDR3 is 15 amino acids. The CDR3 DNA is TGCAGTGCCCCGCGTGGGACGTCCCTTTCGGCGACCCAGTACTTC. Its protein product is CSAPRGTSLSATQYF.

In DNA form, the CDR3 reads TGTGCCAGCAGCTCGGGACAGGGGGCCGGCAATGAGCAGTTCTTC. It codes for CASSSGQGAGNEQFF. This chain links TRBV3-1 with TRBJ2-1; 12 bases agree with TRBD1. This CDR3 has 15 amino acids. CDR1 LGHDT and CDR2 YNNKEL come from the germline V gene (reference sequence). V lost 5 bases to trimming and J lost 6 bases; unmatched junction nucleotides: 5.

Ten or more counts support this clonotype. The V call is TRBV30, the J call TRBJ2-1; 7 bases line up with TRBD2. This CDR3 region has 18 residues. The germline gives CDR1 GTSNPN, CDR2 SVGIG (reference sequence). V trimming: 1 base; J trimming: 1 base; junction bases outside the gene matches: 13. The CDR3 is CAWSARTTGLGSYNEQFF. CDR3 in DNA: TGTGCCTGGAGTGCGCGGACTACCGGACTAGGTTCCTACAATGAGCAGTTCTTC. Together with reference TRBV30 and TRBJ2-1, the CDR3 gives the full variable domain: SQTIHQWPATLVQPVGSPLSLECTVEGTSNPNLYWYRQAAGRGLQLLFYSVGIGQISSEVPQNLSASRPQDRQFILSSKKLLLSDSGFYLCAWSARTTGLGSYNEQFFGPGTRLTVL.

This clonotype was observed a handful of times. The chain is built from TRBV2 and TRBJ1-2, with TRBD1 identical over 7 bases. Germline V gene data show CDR1 as SNHLY and CDR2 as FYNNEI. CDR3 length: 17 residues. V dropped 4 bases and J dropped 1; count of bases not matched to a gene: 12. The CDR3 nucleotides read TGTGCCAGCAGTGCCGAGACAGGGAATACTTATAACTATGGCTACACCTTC. It specifies CASSAETGNTYNYGYTF.

This clonotype was picked up many times. J is TRBJ1-1 and V is TRBV14, with a possible D match to TRBD1 (5 bases). Deletions cut 1 base from V and 4 bases from J, with 7 bases between. The CDR3 contains 13 residues. CDR1 SGHDN and CDR2 FVKESK come from the germline V gene. The CDR3 here is CASSQAQGTEAFF. CDR3 in DNA: TGTGCCAGCAGCCAAGCCCAGGGCACTGAAGCTTTCTTT. Combining the CDR3 with reference TRBV14 and TRBJ1-1 gives the whole variable domain EAGVTQFPSHSVIEKGQTVTLRCDPISGHDNLYWYRRVMGKEIKFLLHFVKESKQDESGMPNNRFLAERTGGTYSTLKVQPAELEDSGVYFCASSQAQGTEAFFGQGTRLTVV.

Ten or more counts support this clonotype. This chain links TRBV11-3 with TRBJ2-7; TRBD1 matches 8 bases. The CDR3 is 15 residues long. Germline CDR1 and CDR2: SGHNT and YENEEA. The V segment lost 1 base and the J segment 3 bases; nucleotides outside the gene matches: 5. In DNA form, the CDR3 reads TGTGCCAGCAGCTTAGGTCCGGGACAGGACTACGAGCAGTACTTC. It encodes CASSLGPGQDYEQYF.

CDR3 in amino acids: CAWGKDSSYGYTF. The CDR3 DNA follows: TGTGCCTGGGGTAAAGATTCTAGCTATGGCTACACCTTC. The chain employs TRBV30 and TRBJ1-2; D not resolved. V gave up 5 bases and J gave up 4 bases, with 14 bases separating them. Germline values: CDR1 GTSNPN, CDR2 SVGIG (reference sequence). The CDR3 is 13 amino acids.

Many counts were recorded for this clonotype. The rearrangement joins TRBV28 to TRBJ2-3; D is uncertain. Germline CDR1 reads MDHEN; CDR2 reads SYDVKM. The CDR3 is 15 amino acids. V was trimmed by 4 bases and J by 4 bases, leaving 15 bases between them. In nucleotides, the CDR3 is TGTGCCAGCAGTTCTCCGGGTCGAGCGCCAGATACGCAGTATTTT. Translating it yields CASSSPGRAPDTQYF. Full variable domain (outside the CDR3, taken from reference TRBV28 and TRBJ2-3): DVKVTQSSRYLVKRTGEKVFLECVQDMDHENMFWYRQDPGLGLRLIYFSYDVKMKEKGDIPEGYSVSREKKERFSLILESASTNQTSMYLCASSSPGRAPDTQYFGPGTRLTVL.

V and J are TRBV5-1 and TRBJ2-3; 8 bases agree with TRBD2. CDR3 size: 15 residues. Per the germline V gene, CDR1 is SGHRS and CDR2 is YFSETQ. With V trimmed by 2 bases and J by 1 base, 3 bases remained unmatched. CDR3 region: CASSFSGDGTDTQYF. In nucleotides, the CDR3 is TGCGCCAGCAGCTTTAGCGGGGATGGCACAGATACGCAGTATTTT. Supplemented by reference TRBV5-1 and TRBJ2-3, the full variable domain reads KAGVTQTPRYLIKTRGQQVTLSCSPISGHRSVSWYQQTPGQGLQFLFEYFSETQRNKGNFPGRFSGRQFSNSRSEMNVSTLELGDSALYLCASSFSGDGTDTQYFGPGTRLTVL.

As regards this clonotype: A much larger clone differs by one base, so this may be a read error. The chain has TRBV6-1 and TRBJ2-3, with 12 bases lining up with TRBD2. The DNA end is more similar to TRBJ2-1, so the J call may be wrong. The CDR3 consists of 14 residues. Germline CDR1 and CDR2: MNHNS and SASEGT. The chain's CDR3 is CAGRPPGLAGEQFF. In DNA form, the CDR3 reads TGTGCCGGCAGACCTCCGGGACTAGCGGGTGAGCAGTTCTTC.

Concerning this clonotype: This may come from a read error, since a much larger clone is one base off. As the CDR3 is not closed by the conserved phenylalanine or tryptophan, this likely results from a read error. The chain recombines TRBV5-1 with TRBJ2-5; D may be TRBD1 or TRBD2 (5 bases each). Germline-derived CDR1 and CDR2 are SGHRS and YFSETQ. The CDR3 loop spans 17 amino acids. DNA of the CDR3: TGTGCCAGCAGCTTAGGTAGAGGGGCCCTAATCCAAGAGACCCAGTACCTC. Residues: CASSLGRGALIQETQYL.

Of note for this clonotype: Given a much more abundant clone one base away, this may be a read error. The V call is TRBV20-1, the J call TRBJ2-5, with TRBD2 matching 10 bases. The CDR3 spans 15 residues. Losses at the gene ends were 3 bases for V and 7 bases for J; bases not matched to a gene: 11. Germline V gene data show CDR1 as DFQATT and CDR2 as SNEGSKA (reference sequence). The CDR3 DNA follows: TGCAGTGCTAGCCCCCTAGCGGGAGTAGGAGCGACCCAGTACTTC. Translated, it gives CSASPLAGVGATQYF.

The V call is TRBV30, the J call TRBJ1-2; D is unresolved. Germline-derived CDR1 and CDR2 are GTSNPN and SVGIG (reference sequence). The CDR3 loop spans 12 amino acids. The V end was cut by 8 bases, the J end by 5 bases, with 15 bases between. This chain's CDR3 is CARNNIGYGYTF. The CDR3 bases are TGTGCCCGGAACAACATCGGGTATGGCTACACCTTC.

The rearrangement uses TRBV19 and TRBJ1-4, with a possible D match to TRBD1 (5 bases). Per germline, CDR1 LNHDA and CDR2 SQIVND (reference sequence). V was pared by 8 bases and J by 10 bases, with 11 bases between. CDR3 size: 11 residues. Here the CDR3 reads CASDDGGKLFF. The CDR3 DNA follows: TGTGCCAGTGATGATGGGGGAAAACTGTTTTTT.

Worth noting for this clonotype: Possible read error: a much larger clone is one base away. The chain links TRBV5-1 to TRBJ2-7; possibly TRBD2 for D (5 bases). CDR1 and CDR2 from the germline V gene are SGHRS and YFSETQ. This CDR3 has 16 amino acids. The ends were cut back, 1 base at V and 0 bases at J, with 14 bases in the middle. CDR3 sequence (DNA): TGCGCCAGCAGCTTGCTTCTAGTGGGAGCCTCCTACGAGCAGTACTTC. It codes for CASSLLLVGASYEQYF. The full variable domain, completed using reference TRBV5-1 and TRBJ2-7, is KAGVTQTPRYLIKTRGQQVTLSCSPISGHRSVSWYQQTPGQGLQFLFEYFSETQRNKGNFPGRFSGRQFSNSRSEMNVSTLELGDSALYLCASSLLLVGASYEQYFGPGTRLTVT.

The chain joins TRBV27 to TRBJ2-2; unclear D gene. From germline, CDR1 is MNHEY and CDR2 SMNVEV (reference sequence). V dropped 3 bases and J dropped 4 bases, with 9 bases sitting between them. CDR3 length equals 14 residues. The CDR3 reads CASSFDGFTGELFF. CDR3 coding DNA: TGTGCCAGCAGTTTTGACGGGTTCACCGGGGAGCTGTTTTTT.